This paragraph reports one T cell receptor (beta chain). Sequencing of TCR beta was performed on blood CD8+ and CD4+ T cells. The healthy controls were matched to patients by age and sex. The CD8+ and CD4+ T cells were negatively isolated, with the TEMRA cells enriched by FACS. The sample comes from a study of CD8 T cells in Susac syndrome. Random hexamers were used to reverse transcribe 0.5 to 1 ug of RNA. TCRdb fed the immunoSEQ multiplex PCR reads into MiXCR, producing one record per CDR3 protein. The sample includes about 160,000 distinct CDR3 sequences, around 95% of them seen just once. This CDR3 is built from 15 residues. The V segment lost 5 bases and the J segment 1 base; nucleotides outside the gene matches: 7.

Sequenced input: CD4+ T cells from PBMCs. V gene TRBV12-3 or TRBV12-4 combines with J gene TRBJ1-1; 7 bases are shared with TRBD1. This receptor was identified in a human donor in good health. The CDR3 coding sequence is TGTGCCAGCAGTCCAGGACAGGCAGGGAACACTGAAGCTTTCTTT. Its translation: CASSPGQAGNTEAFF.